The 32 T cell receptor beta chains reported below all come from one sample, sequenced in a study of T-cell memory formation after mild COVID-19. TCRdb re-analysed the 5' RACE reads in MiXCR, keeping a single row per CDR3 protein. The sample lists roughly 190,000 distinct CDR3 sequences, approximately 16% occurring once. Material: PBMCs or a T cell subset sorted from them (not recorded which). These receptors originate from an adult woman who had mild COVID-19 (a few samples of this study predate the infection). Cell type and time point are not known.

This clonotype was recorded a few times. V and J are TRBV30 and TRBJ2-7; 9 positions agree with TRBD2. Germline V gene data show CDR1 as GTSNPN and CDR2 as SVGIG (reference sequence). This CDR3 comprises 16 residues. The trim removed 0 bases at V and 7 bases at J, leaving 13 bases unmatched. This CDR3 reads CAWSVGAGGGAREQYF. For the CDR3, the DNA is TGTGCCTGGAGTGTCGGAGCAGGCGGGGGGGCAAGGGAGCAGTACTTC. Complete variable domain (other parts from reference TRBV30 and TRBJ2-7): SQTIHQWPATLVQPVGSPLSLECTVEGTSNPNLYWYRQAAGRGLQLLFYSVGIGQISSEVPQNLSASRPQDRQFILSSKKLLLSDSGFYLCAWSVGAGGGAREQYFGPGTRLTVT.

In its sample, this clonotype was seen a few times. V usage is TRBV19 and J usage is TRBJ1-2, with TRBD1 matching over 7 bases. CDR1 and CDR2 from the germline V gene are LNHDA and SQIVND (reference sequence). The CDR3 consists of 13 residues. V lost 6 bases and J lost 8; bases outside the gene matches: 9. For the CDR3, the DNA is TGTGCCAGTAGGAACGACAGGGTAGGCGGCTACACCTTC. Translation: CASRNDRVGGYTF.

This clonotype was detected only a few times. This sequence joins TRBV29-1 and TRBJ2-7; TRBD2 agrees at 9 bases. Germline CDR1 SQVTM, CDR2 ANQGSEA. Trimming removed 4 bases from V and 5 bases from J; junction bases left unmatched: 3. This CDR3 comprises 12 residues. CDR3: CSVASGAHEQYF. In nucleotides, the CDR3 is TGCAGCGTTGCTAGCGGGGCTCACGAGCAGTACTTC.

In its sample, this clonotype was seen a few times. The CDR3 nucleotides are TGTGCCAGCTCACTCATTCCTAGCGGGTCGAATGAGCAGTTCTTC. Translating it yields CASSLIPSGSNEQFF. V gene TRBV18 combines with J gene TRBJ2-1, with 8 positions matching TRBD2. This CDR3 spans 15 amino acids. Unmatched junction bases numbered 9, after V lost 4 bases and J lost 7 bases. Germline V lookup: CDR1 KGHSH, CDR2 LQKENI.

This clonotype has more than one count but fewer than ten. The V gene is TRBV9, the J gene TRBJ2-1; 14 positions match TRBD2. V trimming: 0 bases; J trimming: 4 bases; junction bases outside the gene matches: 6. The CDR3 loop spans 18 amino acids. Germline values: CDR1 SGDLS, CDR2 YYNGEE. DNA of the CDR3: TGTGCCAGCAGCGTAGGACTAGCGGGAGGGAGTCGATACAATGAGCAGTTCTTC. Its translation is CASSVGLAGGSRYNEQFF.

There are a few counts of this clonotype. The chain carries TRBV4-2 and TRBJ2-5, with TRBD2 identical over 9 bases. The V and J ends lost 4 bases and 5 bases, in that order; junction bases with no gene match: 17. Germline values: CDR1 LGHNA, CDR2 YNFKEQ. The CDR3 runs to 18 residues. The DNA of the CDR3 is TGTGCCAGCAGCCTCGGCGCTAGCGGGAAGAGAACAGGGGAGACCCAGTACTTC. Its protein product is CASSLGASGKRTGETQYF.

There are a few counts of this clonotype. This chain uses TRBV3-1 with TRBJ2-1; 7 bases are shared with TRBD2. From germline, CDR1 is LGHDT and CDR2 YNNKEL (reference sequence). The CDR3 extends over 14 amino acids. Losses at the gene ends were 4 bases for V and 8 bases for J; bases not matched to a gene: 8. CDR3 nucleotides: TGTGCCAGCAGCCTCGGGGGGTTGGGGTATGAGCAGTTCTTC. This codes for CASSLGGLGYEQFF.

This clonotype came up a few times. The rearrangement links TRBV7-8 to TRBJ2-1; 7 bases fit TRBD2. Germline CDR1 and CDR2: SGHVS and FQNEAQ. The V gene end was trimmed by 10 bases and the J gene end by 0 bases; junction bases not matched to a gene: 6. This CDR3 comprises 14 residues. The CDR3 bases are TGTGCCACGCGGGGGAGTGGCTCCTACAATGAGCAGTTCTTC. It is translated as CATRGSGSYNEQFF.

This clonotype has at least ten counts. The chain uses TRBV12-3 or TRBV12-4 and TRBJ2-7, with a weak D call TRBD1 (6 bases). This CDR3 has 14 amino acids. The ends were cut back, 6 bases at V and 2 bases at J, with 14 bases in the middle. The CDR3 nucleotides read TGTGCCAGCAGCCCAAGACAGGCCACCTACGAGCAGTACTTC. This translates into CASSPRQATYEQYF.

In this sample, this clonotype turned up a few times. This chain links TRBV5-1 with TRBJ1-4; D gene unclear. Germline V gene data show CDR1 as SGHRS and CDR2 as YFSETQ. The CDR3 consists of 16 residues. The ends were cut back, 1 base at V and 6 bases at J, with 16 bases in the middle. The CDR3 coding sequence is TGCGCCAGCAGCTTGAACCCCGTCGTGACGTATGAAAAACTGTTTTTT. It codes for CASSLNPVVTYEKLFF.

This chain joins TRBV20-1 and TRBJ2-1; D remains ambiguous. V lost 5 bases to trimming and J lost 7 bases, with 12 bases between them. CDR3 length: 12 amino acids. Germline V CDR1 and CDR2: DFQATT, SNEGSKA (reference sequence). The CDR3 reads CSAEPSWNEQFF. For the CDR3, the DNA is TGCAGTGCTGAACCGTCGTGGAATGAGCAGTTCTTC.

V gene TRBV20-1 combines with J gene TRBJ2-5; D gene unclear. V lost 3 bases and J lost 5, with 13 bases in between. Per the germline V gene, CDR1 is DFQATT and CDR2 is SNEGSKA (reference sequence). The CDR3 runs to 13 residues. Here the CDR3 reads CSARGRAGETQYF. The CDR3 nucleotides read TGCAGTGCTAGGGGCAGAGCAGGCGAGACCCAGTACTTC.

The V and J genes are TRBV18 and TRBJ2-7; D unresolved. The CDR3 sequence is 13 residues long. CDR1 is KGHSH, CDR2 LQKENI, per germline. V was cut by 1 base and J by 7 bases, with 11 bases left in between. CDR3 region: CASSPLQLGEQYF. The CDR3 nucleotides read TGTGCCAGCTCACCACTACAGCTGGGGGAGCAGTACTTC.

This clonotype turned up a few times. This sequence joins TRBV12-3 or TRBV12-4 and TRBJ1-3; D unresolved. With 6 bases removed from V and 0 bases from J, the gap between germline ends came to 9 bases. The CDR3 consists of 14 residues. The CDR3 bases are TGTGCCAGCAGAAAGACAAGCTCTGGAAACACCATATATTTT. Translation: CASRKTSSGNTIYF.

In this sample, this clonotype turned up a few times. The gene calls are TRBV11-2 and TRBJ2-3; 15 bases line up with TRBD2. With 1 base clipped from V and 3 bases from J, the junction kept 11 bases outside the gene matches. Germline V gene lookup returns CDR1 SGHAT and CDR2 FQNNGV. The CDR3 is 20 amino acids. CDR3 in amino acids: CASSLAGLAGGPGRTDTQYF. CDR3 DNA sequence: TGTGCCAGCAGCTTAGCCGGACTAGCGGGAGGGCCGGGTAGAACAGATACGCAGTATTTT. Looking up the rest from reference TRBV11-2 and TRBJ2-3 gives the full variable domain: EAGVAQSPRYKIIEKRQSVAFWCNPISGHATLYWYQQILGQGPKLLIQFQNNGVVDDSQLPKDRFSAERLKGVDSTLKIQPAKLEDSAVYLCASSLAGLAGGPGRTDTQYFGPGTRLTVL.

This rearrangement joins TRBV24-1 to TRBJ1-2; D is unresolved. This CDR3 region has 14 residues. V lost 4 bases and J lost 0, with 8 bases in between. CDR1 and CDR2 from the germline V gene are KGHDR and SFDVKD. The CDR3 loop is CATSDQASNYGYTF. CDR3 nucleotides: TGTGCCACCAGTGACCAGGCCTCTAACTATGGCTACACCTTC.

The V call is TRBV18, the J call TRBJ2-1; D ambiguous. The CDR3 runs 16 residues. V lost 3 bases and J lost 3, with 15 bases in between. The V gene's germline CDR1 is KGHSH and CDR2 LQKENI. The CDR3 loop reads CASSPPALLRYNEQFF. The CDR3 DNA reads TGTGCCAGCTCACCCCCAGCCCTTTTACGCTACAATGAGCAGTTCTTC.

This chain uses TRBV5-6 with TRBJ2-3, with D perhaps matching TRBD1 or TRBD2 (5 bases each). Between the trimmed V and J ends, which lost 1 base and 3 bases, there was a span of 9 bases. This CDR3 has 14 amino acids. CDR1 and CDR2 (germline): SGHDT, YYEEEE. The CDR3 is CASSLPGRTDTQYF. The CDR3 DNA sequence: TGTGCCAGCAGCTTGCCAGGGAGAACAGATACGCAGTATTTT.

This clonotype was seen more than once but under ten times. The chain carries TRBV5-6 and TRBJ2-5; D could derive from TRBD1 or TRBD2 (5 bases each). V shed 4 bases and J shed 5 bases, with 15 bases lying between them. The CDR3 contains 14 residues. The germline V gene has CDR1 SGHDT and CDR2 YYEEEE. The CDR3 region has the DNA TGTGCCAGCAGCCCCAGGACCGGGACGGAGACCCAGTACTTC. Residues: CASSPRTGTETQYF.

This clonotype was seen more than once but under ten times. The rearrangement uses TRBV27 and TRBJ1-4; D is unclear. The V gene lost 3 bases and the J gene lost 3 bases, with 11 bases spanning the gap. Germline V gene data show CDR1 as MNHEY and CDR2 as SMNVEV (reference sequence). This CDR3 comprises 15 residues. CDR3 coding DNA: TGTGCCAGCAGTTTCACGGCCTACCCTAATGAAAAACTGTTTTTT. Translated: CASSFTAYPNEKLFF.

The chain recombines TRBV21-1 with TRBJ2-1; TRBD2 is taken as the D call from the table, unchecked against the DNA. TRBV21-1 is labeled a pseudogene. There are 17 residues in the CDR3. The CDR3 DNA reads as TGTGCCAGCAGCGAGGGACTAGCGGGGGTAATTGGCAATGAGCAGTTCTTC. Its translation: CASSEGLAGVIGNEQFF.

The table lists this clonotype with a few counts. This sequence joins TRBV29-1 and TRBJ2-7; 7 nucleotides agree with TRBD2. The CDR3 has 13 residues. The germline CDR1 and CDR2 sequences are SQVTM and ANQGSEA. Trimming took 4 bases from V and 1 from J; bases not matched to a gene: 4. This CDR3 is CSVVAGASYEQYF. DNA of the CDR3: TGCAGCGTTGTGGCGGGAGCGTCCTACGAGCAGTACTTC.

The chain recombines TRBV5-1 with TRBJ1-1; 8 positions agree with TRBD1. CDR3 length: 14 residues. Germline CDR1 and CDR2: SGHRS and YFSETQ. The ends lost 2 bases at V and 2 bases at J; junction bases unmatched: 2. This CDR3 is CASSFRGPNTEAFF. The CDR3 DNA is TGCGCCAGCAGCTTCAGGGGGCCTAACACTGAAGCTTTCTTT.

The genes are TRBV29-1 and TRBJ1-3, with D unclear. Between the trimmed V and J ends, which lost 7 bases and 4 bases, there was a span of 11 bases. The germline gives CDR1 SQVTM, CDR2 ANQGSEA. This CDR3 is built from 12 residues. CDR3 DNA: TGCAGCGCTAGGATCGGGGGAAACACCATATATTTT. Amino acids: CSARIGGNTIYF.

This rearrangement joins TRBV5-1 to TRBJ1-3; no definite D call. CDR3 size: 15 residues. CDR1 SGHRS and CDR2 YFSETQ come from the germline V gene. Trimming took off 0 bases at V and 2 bases at J, with 9 bases between the two ends. The CDR3 DNA follows: TGCGCCAGCAGCTTGGCCGTAGGCCCTGGAAACACCATATATTTT. This translates into CASSLAVGPGNTIYF. Together with reference TRBV5-1 and TRBJ1-3, the CDR3 gives the full variable domain: KAGVTQTPRYLIKTRGQQVTLSCSPISGHRSVSWYQQTPGQGLQFLFEYFSETQRNKGNFPGRFSGRQFSNSRSEMNVSTLELGDSALYLCASSLAVGPGNTIYFGEGSWLTVV.

This clonotype was recorded a few times. V gene TRBV5-5 combines with J gene TRBJ2-6; D may be TRBD2 (5 bases). Germline V lookup: CDR1 SGHKS, CDR2 YYEKEE (reference sequence). V was trimmed by 0 bases and J by 0 bases, leaving 10 bases between them. The length of the CDR3 is 17 residues. The CDR3: CASSLERGSSGANVLTF. The CDR3 bases are TGTGCCAGCAGCTTGGAAAGAGGGAGCTCTGGGGCCAACGTCCTGACTTTC.

This clonotype was recorded a few times. This chain joins TRBV6-6 and TRBJ2-1, with 7 bases aligning to TRBD2. V lost 7 bases and J lost 10; bases outside the gene matches: 10. Germline lookup yields CDR1 MNHNY and CDR2 SVGAGI (reference sequence). The CDR3 is made up of 13 amino acids. The CDR3 sequence: CASTYRLAYEQFF. CDR3 nucleotides: TGTGCCAGCACTTATCGACTAGCCTACGAGCAGTTCTTC.

This clonotype was counted only a few times. As DNA, the CDR3 is TGTGCCAGCAAAGCGGGAGGTAGTAGCAATGAGCAGTTCTTC. It is translated as CASKAGGSSNEQFF. The chain joins TRBV2 to TRBJ2-1; TRBD2 matches at 9 bases. With 7 bases clipped from V and 6 bases from J, the junction kept 7 bases outside the gene matches. CDR3 length: 14 residues. CDR1 is SNHLY and CDR2 is FYNNEI in the germline V gene.

This clonotype was recorded at least ten times. V is TRBV7-2 and J is TRBJ2-2; TRBD2 matches at 10 bases. The V segment lost 5 bases and the J segment 6 bases; nucleotides outside the gene matches: 15. The CDR3 runs to 18 residues. Germline CDR1 and CDR2: SGHTA and FQGNSA. CDR3 in DNA: TGTGCCAGCAGCACCCGGGCTAGCGGGAGTTACAGGGCCGGGGAGCTGTTTTTT. Its protein product is CASSTRASGSYRAGELFF.

The genes are TRBV5-1 and TRBJ2-6; D gene unclear. Germline CDR1 and CDR2: SGHRS and YFSETQ. The CDR3 has 16 residues. V dropped 1 base and J dropped 0 bases, with 8 bases sitting between them. For the CDR3, the DNA is TGCGCCAGCAGCTTGTCAGAGTACTCTGGGGCCAACGTCCTGACTTTC. It is translated as CASSLSEYSGANVLTF.

This clonotype was counted between two and nine times. The junction differs from germline at one of its ends, possibly a read error. This sequence joins TRBV11-2 and TRBJ2-7, with 9 bases aligning to TRBD1. The CDR3 is 18 amino acids. Germline V gene sequence: CDR1 SGHAT, CDR2 FQNNGV. In DNA form, the CDR3 reads TGTGCCAGCCGCTCGCCGGGACAGGGCTATCCGTCCTCCCACGAGCAGTACTTC. This gives the protein CASRSPGQGYPSSHEQYF.

This clonotype was observed a few times. The chain carries TRBV12-3 or TRBV12-4 and TRBJ1-2; TRBD1 agrees at 9 bases. Trimming removed 6 bases from V and 5 bases from J; junction bases left unmatched: 13. The CDR3 is made up of 16 amino acids. The CDR3 DNA sequence: TGTGCCAGCAGCTTCGACAGGGGGGTGGGTCCGTATGGCTACACCTTC. It yields the protein CASSFDRGVGPYGYTF.